This T cell receptor beta chain is drawn from a study of T cell responses to AZD1222 COVID-19 vaccine. Study results and caveats: Just six AZD1222 recipients tested seropositive at baseline. There were mostly white British donors and more females than males, and clonal diversity was possibly underestimated.

Assay used: immunoSEQ multiplex PCR; TCRdb lists only in-frame clones, some missing. Of 120,000 or so clones in the sample, around 84% were seen once. This CDR3 is 16 amino acids long. Germline CDR1 is LNHDA and CDR2 is SQIVND (reference sequence). V trimming: 10 bases; J trimming: 5 bases; junction bases outside the gene matches: 19. Sample share makes this clone large. What it binds is unknown. The chain employs TRBV19 and TRBJ1-1; 7 bases fit TRBD1. Here the sequenced sample was peripheral blood, taken 28 days after the second AZD1222 dose. The receptor was derived from an adult who received the AZD1222 COVID-19 vaccine. This CDR3 reads CATKQGQTNLRTEAFF. As DNA, the CDR3 is TGTGCCACCAAACAGGGACAGACCAACCTGAGGACTGAAGCTTTCTTT.